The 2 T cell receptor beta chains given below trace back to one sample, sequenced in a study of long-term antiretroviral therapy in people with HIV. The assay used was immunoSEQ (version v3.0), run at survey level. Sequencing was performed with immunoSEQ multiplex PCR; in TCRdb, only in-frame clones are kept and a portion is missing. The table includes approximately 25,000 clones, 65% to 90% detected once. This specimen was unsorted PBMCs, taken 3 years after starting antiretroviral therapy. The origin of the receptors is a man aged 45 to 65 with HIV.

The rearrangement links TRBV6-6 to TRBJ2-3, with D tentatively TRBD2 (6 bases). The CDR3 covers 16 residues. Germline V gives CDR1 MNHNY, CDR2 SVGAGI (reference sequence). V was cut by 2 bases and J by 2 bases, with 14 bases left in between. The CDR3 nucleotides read TGTGCCAGCAGTTACCGGGGGTTAGAGCCCACAGATACGCAGTATTTT. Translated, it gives CASSYRGLEPTDTQYF.

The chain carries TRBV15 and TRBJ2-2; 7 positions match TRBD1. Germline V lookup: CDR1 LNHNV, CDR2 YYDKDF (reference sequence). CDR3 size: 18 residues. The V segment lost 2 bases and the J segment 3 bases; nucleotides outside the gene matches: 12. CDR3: CATSRFSGGLGYTGELFF. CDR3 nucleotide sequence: TGTGCCACCAGCAGATTTTCAGGGGGTCTCGGGTACACCGGGGAGCTGTTTTTT.